This T cell receptor (beta chain) was identified in a study of blood T cell repertoires in COVID-19. Study information: Acute and convalescent COVID-19 samples came from the United States, Italy and Spain. Sources were T cells, B-cell-depleted T cells, or PBMCs; the material itself was cDNA or gDNA.

In the original processing: Amplified reference gene primers provided the basis for estimating nucleated cell counts. Generated by immunoSEQ multiplex PCR, the TCRdb table keeps only in-frame clones and is missing some. That table furnishes V, J and clone size, whereas the DNA furnished D and trimming. This repertoire shows tens of thousands of clones, around four fifths found once; its top ten account for about 3.4%. CDR3 length: 14 residues. Germline CDR1 and CDR2: MNHEY and SVGAGI. Trimming took off 9 bases at V and 0 bases at J, with 15 bases between the two ends. Sample: peripheral blood. This clonotype was obtained from a man aged 55-75 years with acute or convalescent COVID-19. The chain recombines TRBV6-5 with TRBJ2-7, with unresolved D. The CDR3: CASFRDSASYEQYF. DNA of the CDR3: TGTGCCAGTTTCCGTGACTCGGCCTCCTACGAGCAGTACTTC.